This note documents a single T cell receptor beta chain sequence. The antigen remains undetermined. The record originates from a study of T cell responses to AZD1222 COVID-19 vaccine. V shed 2 bases and J 1 base; nucleotides not matched to a gene: 7. This CDR3 spans 18 amino acids. Germline assignment: CDR1 SGHAT and CDR2 FQNNGV. Generated by immunoSEQ multiplex PCR, the TCRdb table keeps only in-frame clones and is missing some. Of about 210,000 clones listed, 90% to 95% are singletons. Whole-study results and caveats: At study baseline, merely five or six AZD1222 recipients were seropositive.

The receptor's source is an adult who received the MenACWY meningococcal vaccine as a control. This chain joins TRBV11-2 and TRBJ2-2; 10 bases line up with TRBD2. The material sequenced was peripheral blood, taken 28 days after the second dose of the MenACWY control vaccine. CDR3: CASSLLPRTSGNTGELFF. The CDR3 DNA sequence: TGTGCCAGCAGCTTACTTCCCCGGACTAGCGGGAACACCGGGGAGCTGTTTTTT.